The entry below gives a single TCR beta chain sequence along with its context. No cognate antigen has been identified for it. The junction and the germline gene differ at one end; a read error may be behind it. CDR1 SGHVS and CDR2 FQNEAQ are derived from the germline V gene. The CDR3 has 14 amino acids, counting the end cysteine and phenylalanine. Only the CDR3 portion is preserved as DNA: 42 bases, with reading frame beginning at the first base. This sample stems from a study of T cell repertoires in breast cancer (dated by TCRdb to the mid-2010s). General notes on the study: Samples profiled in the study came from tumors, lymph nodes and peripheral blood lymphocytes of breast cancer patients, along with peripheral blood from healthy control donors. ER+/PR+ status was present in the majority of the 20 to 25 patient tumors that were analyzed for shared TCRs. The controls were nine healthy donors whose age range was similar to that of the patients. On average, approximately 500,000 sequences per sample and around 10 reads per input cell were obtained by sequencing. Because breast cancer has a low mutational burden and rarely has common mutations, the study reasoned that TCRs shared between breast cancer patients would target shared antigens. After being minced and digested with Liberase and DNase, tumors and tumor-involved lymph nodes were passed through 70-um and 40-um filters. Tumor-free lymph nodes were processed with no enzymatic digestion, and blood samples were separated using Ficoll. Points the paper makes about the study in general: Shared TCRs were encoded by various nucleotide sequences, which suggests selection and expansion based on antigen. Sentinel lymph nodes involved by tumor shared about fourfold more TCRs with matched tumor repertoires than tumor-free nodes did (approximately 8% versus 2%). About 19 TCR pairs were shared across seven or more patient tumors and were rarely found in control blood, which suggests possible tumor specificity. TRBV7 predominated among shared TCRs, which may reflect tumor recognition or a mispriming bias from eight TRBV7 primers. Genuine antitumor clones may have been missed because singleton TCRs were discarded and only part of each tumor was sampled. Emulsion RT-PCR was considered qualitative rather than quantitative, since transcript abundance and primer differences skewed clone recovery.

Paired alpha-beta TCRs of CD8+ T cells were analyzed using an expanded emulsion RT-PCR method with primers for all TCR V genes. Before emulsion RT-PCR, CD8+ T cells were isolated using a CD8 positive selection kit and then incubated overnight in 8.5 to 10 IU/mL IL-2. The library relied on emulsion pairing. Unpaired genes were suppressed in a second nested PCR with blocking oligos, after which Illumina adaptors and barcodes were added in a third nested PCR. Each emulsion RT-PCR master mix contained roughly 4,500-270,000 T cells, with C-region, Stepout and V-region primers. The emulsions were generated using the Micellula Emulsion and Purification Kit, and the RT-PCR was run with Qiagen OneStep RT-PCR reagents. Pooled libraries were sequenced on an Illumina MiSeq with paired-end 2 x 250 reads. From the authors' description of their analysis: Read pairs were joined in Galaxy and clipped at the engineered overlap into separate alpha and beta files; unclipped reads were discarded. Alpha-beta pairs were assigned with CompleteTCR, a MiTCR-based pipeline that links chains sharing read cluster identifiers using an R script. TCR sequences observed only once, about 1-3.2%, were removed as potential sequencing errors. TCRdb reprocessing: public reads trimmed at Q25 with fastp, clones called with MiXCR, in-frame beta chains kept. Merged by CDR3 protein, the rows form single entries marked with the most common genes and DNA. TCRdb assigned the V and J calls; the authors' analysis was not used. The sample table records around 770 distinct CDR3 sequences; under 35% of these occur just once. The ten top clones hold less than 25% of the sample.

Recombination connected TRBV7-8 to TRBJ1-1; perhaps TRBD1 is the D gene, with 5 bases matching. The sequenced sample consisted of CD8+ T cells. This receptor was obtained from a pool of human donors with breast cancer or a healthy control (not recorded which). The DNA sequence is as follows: TGTGCCAGAAGCGGAGGGGCGGGGAAAACGGAAGGTTTCTTT. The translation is CARSGGAGKTEGFF.